Listed below are T cell receptor beta chains from one sample, sequenced in a study of T cell changes during pregnancy in multiple sclerosis. The protocol was immunoSEQ multiplex PCR, while the TCRdb copy is restricted to in-frame clones and leaves out a portion. The sample lists roughly 100,000 clones; roughly 92% were seen once. The source was peripheral blood, collected after pregnancy. These receptor sequences come from a female donor with multiple sclerosis, enrolled in a pregnancy study. Each CDR3 is given with its conserved first and last residue. Each record gives: D gene, V gene, clone size, J gene, CDR3 DNA, CDR3 protein. A D gene is named only where the DNA matches it firmly. Clone size appears in some rows only: once, few, many, or a class for an expanded clone.

>TRBD1|TRBV27|once|TRBJ1-1
TGTGCCAGCAGTCTTCTTTGGGACAGGGAGAACACTGAAGCTTTCTTT
CASSLLWDRENTEAFF
>.|TRBV28|.|TRBJ1-5
TGTGCCAGCAGAATAACAGGGAGCAATCAGCCCCAGCATTTT
CASRITGSNQPQHF
>.|TRBV16|.|TRBJ1-1
TGTGCCAGCAGTCACAGGGTTAGGGACGCTGAAGCTTTCTTT
CASSHRVRDAEAFF
>TRBD1|TRBV10-3|.|TRBJ2-5
TGTGCCGTGGGACAGATAAAAGAGACCCAGTACTTC
CAVGQIKETQYF
>.|TRBV14|.|TRBJ1-1
TGTGCCAGCAGTCGCCGCGGGACGTATAATGAAGCTTTCTTT
CASSRRGTYNEAFF
>.|TRBV19|.|TRBJ2-1
TGTGCCAGCACTCCCACCGCCTACAATGAGCAGTTCTTC
CASTPTAYNEQFF
>.|TRBV2|.|TRBJ1-2
TGTGCCAGCAGTGATTACGGGTTCTACTATGGCTACACCTTC
CASSDYGFYYGYTF
>TRBD2|TRBV13|.|TRBJ2-3
TGTGCCAGCAGCCCTCCTAGCGGGGGAGAGGCAGATACGCAGTATTTT
CASSPPSGGEADTQYF
>.|TRBV9|.|TRBJ2-3
TGTGCCAGCAGCGTGCGGCGGGACAGCCGCACAGATACGCAGTATTTT
CASSVRRDSRTDTQYF
>TRBD2|TRBV30|.|TRBJ2-1
TGTGCCTGGAGTGTACGGCTAGCGGGGGACAATGAGCAGTTCTTC
CAWSVRLAGDNEQFF
>.|TRBV18|.|TRBJ2-7
TGTGCCAGCTCACCATCTAGCTACGAGCAGTACTTC
CASSPSSYEQYF
>TRBD2|TRBV9|.|TRBJ2-2
TGTGCCAGCAGCGTAGTAGGTGGGGGGACTAGCGGGAGACACGGGGAGCTGTTTTTT
CASSVVGGGTSGRHGELFF
>.|TRBV5-6|.|TRBJ1-5
TGTGCCAGCAGCTTTACAGGGAATCAGCCCCAGCATTTT
CASSFTGNQPQHF
>.|TRBV6-5|.|TRBJ1-2
TGTGCCAGCAGGGACAGTAACTATGGCTACACCTTC
CASRDSNYGYTF
>.|TRBV19|.|TRBJ2-6
TGTGCCAGTAGTATCGAACAGGCCATCTCTGGGGCCAACGTCCTGACTTTC
CASSIEQAISGANVLTF
>.|TRBV5-1|.|TRBJ1-3
TGCGCCAGCAGCTTGGATGTGGGCACTGGAAACACCATATATTTT
CASSLDVGTGNTIYF
>TRBD1|TRBV5-1|.|TRBJ1-2
TGCGCCAGCAGCTCGAGAGACAGGGCCTATGGCTACACCTTC
CASSSRDRAYGYTF
>.|TRBV5-1|.|TRBJ2-5
TGCGCCAGCAGCTTGACTCCAGGGAGGGAGACCCAGTACTTC
CASSLTPGRETQYF
>TRBD1|TRBV29-1|.|TRBJ2-7
TGCAGCGTTGGGGCAGGGGGCATCAACGAGCAGTACTTC
CSVGAGGINEQYF
>TRBD2|TRBV20-1|.|TRBJ2-7
TGCAGTGCTAGGCGGGAGTACGAGCAGTACTTC
CSARREYEQYF
>.|TRBV7-3|.|TRBJ2-1
TGTGCCAGCAGCTTACGGGGTAGCGAGAGCTCCTACAATGAGCAGTTCTTC
CASSLRGSESSYNEQFF
>.|TRBV5-1|.|TRBJ1-4
TGCGCCAGCAGACGCGACACCGACGGGACTTTAGCAACTAATGAAAAACTGTTTTTT
CASRRDTDGTLATNEKLFF
>TRBD1|TRBV6-1|.|TRBJ1-2
TGTGCCAGCAGTGAAGCTTGGGACAGCCTGCGCGGCTACACCTTC
CASSEAWDSLRGYTF
>TRBD1|TRBV7-2|.|TRBJ2-1
TGTGCCAGCAGCTTATGGGGAAGGGACAGGGGCTACAATGAGCAGTTCTTC
CASSLWGRDRGYNEQFF
>TRBD1|TRBV5-4|.|TRBJ1-3
TGTGCCAGCAGCCTTCCGGGACAGGGAGTTGGAAACACCATATATTTT
CASSLPGQGVGNTIYF
>.|TRBV6-5|.|TRBJ2-7
TGTGCCAGCAGTTACTCGGGACTGGGGGTGGGGGAGCAGTACTTC
CASSYSGLGVGEQYF
>.|TRBV5-1|.|TRBJ1-1
TGCGCCAGCAGCTTCGAAATGATACAGTTGAACACTGAAGCTTTCTTT
CASSFEMIQLNTEAFF
>.|TRBV13|.|TRBJ1-5
TGTGCCAGCAGCTTAGGCGGTAGCAATCAGCCCCAGCATTTT
CASSLGGSNQPQHF
>TRBD1|TRBV9|.|TRBJ1-5
TGTGCCAGCAGCGCCTTGACAGGGAAGAACCAGCCCCAGCATTTT
CASSALTGKNQPQHF
>TRBD2|TRBV9|.|TRBJ2-1
TGTGCCAGCAGCGTAACTAGCGGGTACAATGAGCAGTTCTTC
CASSVTSGYNEQFF
>.|TRBV9|.|TRBJ2-2
TGTGCCAGCAGCCGTAGGATAGCTCCGAACACCGGGGAGCTGTTTTTT
CASSRRIAPNTGELFF
>.|TRBV10-3|once|TRBJ2-1
TGTGCCTCCGCGCAGGGATACAATGAGCAGTTCTTC
CASAQGYNEQFF
>TRBD2|TRBV6-5|.|TRBJ2-5
TGTGCCAGCAGACTAGCGGGGGGCCAGGAGACCCAGTACTTC
CASRLAGGQETQYF
>.|TRBV2|.|TRBJ2-1
TGTGCCAGCAGTCTCGGACAGGAGGGTGAGCAGTTCTTC
CASSLGQEGEQFF
>.|TRBV6-7|few|TRBJ1-1
TGTGCCAGTATAGAAGCTTTCTTT
CASIEAFF
>.|TRBV28|.|TRBJ2-7
TGTGCCAGCATAAAGTCTTCTAGAGAGCAGTACTTC
CASIKSSREQYF
>TRBD1|TRBV10-3|.|TRBJ1-6
TGTGCCATCAGGGGGACAGGGGACGGGGATTCACCCCTCCACTTT
CAIRGTGDGDSPLHF
>.|TRBV28|many|TRBJ1-5
TGTGCCAGCAGTTTTCGGGGGGGTGGACAGCCCCAGCATTTT
CASSFRGGGQPQHF
>.|TRBV28|.|TRBJ1-2
TGTGCCAGCAGTTCCCAGGGCCTAGACTATGGCTACACCTTC
CASSSQGLDYGYTF
>.|TRBV5-4|.|TRBJ1-1
TGTGCCAGCAGCTTGGCCCCCGGGAGAGGGACTGAAGCTTTCTTT
CASSLAPGRGTEAFF
>.|TRBV30|large|TRBJ1-1
TGTGCCTGGAGTCCCGACCCTAGGTTTTCTGAAGCTTTCTTT
CAWSPDPRFSEAFF
>TRBD2|TRBV9|.|TRBJ2-2
TGTGCCAGCACCAAGACTAGCGGGAGGGTTAGCGGGGAGCTGTTTTTT
CASTKTSGRVSGELFF
>.|TRBV9|.|TRBJ2-7
TGTGCCAGCAGCGTAGCGGGTCAGGGGATCCACGAGCAGTACTTC
CASSVAGQGIHEQYF
>.|TRBV5-1|.|TRBJ2-5
TGCGCCAGCAGCTTGGACATTCTCTCCCAAGAGACCCAGTACTTC
CASSLDILSQETQYF
>.|TRBV9|.|TRBJ2-4
TGTGCCAGCAGCGTCGAGGGAGGATTGGCCAAAAACATTCAGTACTTC
CASSVEGGLAKNIQYF
>.|TRBV6-1|.|TRBJ1-1
TGTGCCAGCAGGGACAGATCTTCGACTGAAGCTTTCTTT
CASRDRSSTEAFF
>.|TRBV9|.|TRBJ2-5
TGTGCCAGCAGCGAAAGGGGAGGTTTTGAGGAGACCCAGTACTTC
CASSERGGFEETQYF
>.|TRBV7-9|.|TRBJ1-2
TGTGCCAGCAGCTTAATCTCAGGGCTAGGCTACACCTTC
CASSLISGLGYTF
>.|TRBV10-3|.|TRBJ1-5
TGTGCCATCAGTTCGGGACTGGCGGAACAGCCCCAGCATTTT
CAISSGLAEQPQHF
>TRBD1|TRBV2|.|TRBJ2-3
TGTGCCACCAGACAGGGAAGCACAGATACGCAGTATTTT
CATRQGSTDTQYF
>TRBD1|TRBV5-1|.|TRBJ2-5
TGCGCCAGCAGCTTGGGGCCCCGACCGGGACAGCAAGAGACCCAGTACTTC
CASSLGPRPGQQETQYF
>TRBD1|TRBV2|.|TRBJ1-5
TGTGCCAGCAGTTCGGACAGGGGAGGCAATCAGCCCCAGCATTTT
CASSSDRGGNQPQHF
>TRBD2|TRBV5-1|.|TRBJ2-7
TGCGCCAGCAGCTTGGAAGGTAGCGGGCTCTACGAGCAGTACTTC
CASSLEGSGLYEQYF
>TRBD1|TRBV5-4|.|TRBJ1-2
TGTGCCAGCAGCGGGACAGGGCGCTATGGCTACACCTTC
CASSGTGRYGYTF
>TRBD1|TRBV11-2|.|TRBJ2-7
TGTGCCAGCAGCATTGGACAGGCGAAGACCTACGAGCAGTACTTC
CASSIGQAKTYEQYF
>TRBD1|TRBV28|.|TRBJ2-7
TGTGCCAGCAGCTTAGCGGGACAGGGGTACGAGCAGTACTTC
CASSLAGQGYEQYF